The rows below give T cell receptor beta chains drawn from one sample of a study of blood T cell repertoires in COVID-19. Sequencing was performed with immunoSEQ multiplex PCR; in TCRdb, only in-frame clones are kept and a portion is missing. Among roughly 33,000 clones listed, nearly 95% were seen once. What was sequenced was peripheral blood. Source of these receptors: a human donor in a cohort sampled during active COVID-19. Each CDR3 is given with its conserved first and last residue. The D gene is left open where the match is weak. For some rows the clone size is stated as once, few or many, or as a class when expanded; others skip it.

TRBJ2-7	NA	TRBV5-4	NA	TGTGCCAGCAGCTTGACGAATACGGCTAGCTACGAGCAGTACTTC	CASSLTNTASYEQYF
TRBJ2-2	NA	TRBV10-3	once	TGTGCCATCAGTGTGGAGGGGAACACCGGGGAGCTGTTTTTT	CAISVEGNTGELFF
TRBJ1-5	TRBD1	TRBV10-2	NA	TGCGCCAGCTGTCCCGGGACAGGGTTTGGTCAGCCCCAGCATTTT	CASCPGTGFGQPQHF
TRBJ1-5	TRBD1	TRBV4-1	NA	TGCGCCAGCAGCCAAGTAGGGGGCTATCAGCCCCAGCATTTT	CASSQVGGYQPQHF
TRBJ2-7	TRBD2	TRBV3-1/TRBV3-2	NA	TGTGCCAGCAGCACGGTAGCGGGCGAGCAGTACTTC	CASSTVAGEQYF
TRBJ2-7	TRBD2	TRBV7-9	NA	TGTGCCAGCAGCCCCGCTAGCGGGGGCTCCTACGAGCAGTACTTC	CASSPASGGSYEQYF
TRBJ1-1	NA	TRBV4-2	NA	TGTGCCAGCAGCCAGGCAGGAGGGAACACTGAAGCTTTCTTT	CASSQAGGNTEAFF
TRBJ2-3	NA	TRBV18	NA	TGTGCCAGCTCACCTGGCGGTGAAAATACGCAGTATTTT	CASSPGGENTQYF
TRBJ2-1	NA	TRBV4-1	NA	TGCGCCAGCACCGATTCGGGGGGCGATGAGCAGTTCTTC	CASTDSGGDEQFF
TRBJ1-5	TRBD1	TRBV15	NA	TGTGCCACCAATCCCTACAGGGGAGAGTATGAGCCCCAGCATTTT	CATNPYRGEYEPQHF
TRBJ2-5	NA	TRBV4-1	NA	TGCGCCAGCAGCTCCCACTGGGACGCCCAGGGGAAGACCCAGTACTTC	CASSSHWDAQGKTQYF
TRBJ2-5	TRBD2	TRBV2	once	TGTGCCAGCACCCCGGGACTAGCGGGAGGTTTAGAGACCCAGTACTTC	CASTPGLAGGLETQYF
TRBJ1-5	NA	TRBV18	NA	TGTGCCAGCTCCGTCGGCCGAACAGGGCAGCCCCAGCATTTT	CASSVGRTGQPQHF
TRBJ2-3	NA	TRBV12-3/TRBV12-4	NA	TGTGCCAGCAGTATTCAGGGAACAGATACGCAGTATTTT	CASSIQGTDTQYF
TRBJ2-1	TRBD2	TRBV9	NA	TGTGCCAGCAGCGTAGTAGGAACTAGCGGTCACAATGAGCAGTTCTTC	CASSVVGTSGHNEQFF
TRBJ1-2	NA	TRBV9	NA	TGTGCCAGCAGCGTAGGTGGCCAGGCGCCGGGCTACACCTTC	CASSVGGQAPGYTF
TRBJ2-1	TRBD2	TRBV6-5	NA	TGTGCCAGCAGTACGCTAGCGGGATGGGAGTTCTTC	CASSTLAGWEFF
TRBJ2-5	TRBD2	TRBV7-2	NA	TGTGCCAGCAGCTCCTACCTAGCGGGGGAAGAGACCCAGTACTTC	CASSSYLAGEETQYF
TRBJ2-7	TRBD2	TRBV6-6	NA	TGTGCCAGCACCACGGGACTAGCGGGGGACGAGCAGTACTTC	CASTTGLAGDEQYF
TRBJ1-2	TRBD1	TRBV5-1	NA	TGCGCCAGCAGCTTAGGGACAGTAAACTATGGCTACACCTTC	CASSLGTVNYGYTF
TRBJ2-3	TRBD2	TRBV9	NA	TGTGCCAGCAGCGTAGAGCCTAGCGGGAACCCAGATACGCAGTATTTT	CASSVEPSGNPDTQYF
TRBJ2-1	TRBD1	TRBV6-1	NA	TGTGCCAGCAGTGAAATCATTATCGGGTGGGGACAGGGGTACAATGAGCAGTTCTTC	CASSEIIIGWGQGYNEQFF
TRBJ1-2	NA	TRBV7-8	NA	TGTGCCAGCAGCTTAGACGGGAGTAACTATGGCTACACCTTC	CASSLDGSNYGYTF
TRBJ2-7	NA	TRBV10-3	NA	TGTGCCATCAGTGAGCCTTCCGTCGGACTAACGCACTACGAGCAGTACTTC	CAISEPSVGLTHYEQYF
TRBJ1-5	NA	TRBV28	NA	TGTGCCAGCAGATCCCCAGGGATGGGCAATCAGCCCCAGCATTTT	CASRSPGMGNQPQHF
TRBJ2-1	NA	TRBV30	once	TGTGCCTGGAGGGCCGGGACTTTGGTCGATGAGCAGTTCTTC	CAWRAGTLVDEQFF
TRBJ2-7	NA	TRBV6-5	NA	TGTGCCAGCACTACGGGGAACTCCTACGAGCAGTACTTC	CASTTGNSYEQYF
TRBJ1-1	NA	TRBV7-9	NA	TGTGCCAGCAGCTTATCCCCCGAGGACACTGAAGCTTTCTTT	CASSLSPEDTEAFF
TRBJ1-1	TRBD1	TRBV19	NA	TGTGCCAGTAGTAAAGGACAGGGGGCGATTACTGAAGCTTTCTTT	CASSKGQGAITEAFF
TRBJ2-3	NA	TRBV19	NA	TGTGCCAGTAGTATCATCGGAGGCCCCGATACGCAGTATTTT	CASSIIGGPDTQYF
TRBJ2-5	NA	TRBV5-1	NA	TGCGCCAGCAGCCAGGGACTGCCTTGGGAGACCCAGTACTTC	CASSQGLPWETQYF
TRBJ2-2	NA	TRBV9	NA	TGTGCCAGCAGCCTCCGCCCCGAAGGGGCCGGGGAGCTGTTTTTT	CASSLRPEGAGELFF
TRBJ1-4	TRBD1	TRBV2	NA	TGTGCCAGCAGTGGGGGAAGGGGGCGGGTTGAAAAACTGTTTTTT	CASSGGRGRVEKLFF
TRBJ2-3	TRBD1	TRBV7-8	NA	TGTGCCAGCAGCCCGGTACAGGGGTCAGATACGCAGTATTTT	CASSPVQGSDTQYF
TRBJ1-5	NA	TRBV25-1	NA	TGTGCCAGCAGTGAAATCGGGGGGGGGAATCAGCCCCAGCATTTT	CASSEIGGGNQPQHF
TRBJ1-4	NA	TRBV7-8	NA	TGTGCCAGCACCGGGTCGGTGGTTTATTCTGAAAAACTGTTTTTT	CASTGSVVYSEKLFF
TRBJ2-3	TRBD2	TRBV2	once	TGTGCCAGCAGTGAGTTTTCCATAGCGGGGACAGATACGCAGTATTTT	CASSEFSIAGTDTQYF